The clone carrying this T cell receptor (beta chain) occurred a few times. Its matching antigen is unknown. TCRdb fed the reads into MiXCR, producing one record per CDR3 protein. The sample comprises some 920,000 distinct CDR3 sequences, around 30% of which are singletons, and roughly 13% rests with the top ten. Trimming cost V 3 bases and J 5 bases, with 19 bases left between them. This CDR3 is 17 amino acids long. Per germline, CDR1 MNHEY and CDR2 SMNVEV (reference sequence). The data belong to a study of T cell repertoires in cytomegalovirus infection. The wider study: Epitope selection comprised recently identified HLA-C-restricted CMV epitopes and well-studied HLA-B-restricted CMV epitopes. Indications of both CMV infection and matching HLA type were provided by public TCR beta signatures.

Regarding the study as a whole: Using cumulative public TCR beta family frequency, the authors identified those who carried CMV together with the relevant HLA. HLA-C-restricted TCR beta clonotypes specific for CMV led the ex vivo response.

V is TRBV27 and J is TRBJ2-2; the D call may be TRBD1 or TRBD2 (6 bases each). The TCR sequence derives from a human donor in good health (CMV status not recorded). Some clones in this sample may be carry-over from other donors' samples. Sequenced here: cultured CD8+ T cells from PBMCs, sampled from culture after CMV antigen stimulation. CDR3 residues: CASSLGGFYRSTGELFF. Written as DNA, the CDR3 is TGTGCCAGCAGTTTGGGGGGCTTCTACAGGAGTACCGGGGAGCTGTTTTTT.